These 8 T cell receptor beta chains came from one sample sequenced in a study of cytomegalovirus exposure and HLA in healthy donors. PCR involved 60 Vbeta and 13 Jbeta primers. The table came from immunoSEQ multiplex PCR; TCRdb's copy has only in-frame clones and leaves some out. The sample holds about 68,000 clones; about 81% are singletons and the top ten take around 7%. Input material: PBMCs. Receptors were obtained from a human donor in good health.

The chain employs TRBV5-1 and TRBJ1-1, with D perhaps TRBD1 (5 bases). This CDR3 is built from 15 residues. In germline, CDR1 is SGHRS, CDR2 YFSETQ. Trimming removed 0 bases at V and 3 bases at J, with 12 bases between. The CDR3 nucleotides read TGCGCCAGCAGCTTGGATGGGGTAGGGGACACTGAAGCTTTCTTT. Translated, it gives CASSLDGVGDTEAFF.

The genes are TRBV9 and TRBJ2-3; 12 bases align to TRBD2. V was pared by 3 bases and J by 0 bases, with 2 bases of the junction left unmatched. The CDR3 runs 16 residues. Germline V gene lookup returns CDR1 SGDLS and CDR2 YYNGEE. CDR3 nucleotide sequence: TGTGCCAGCAGCGATACTAGCGGGGGGAGCACAGATACGCAGTATTTT. Encoded protein: CASSDTSGGSTDTQYF.

The J gene is TRBJ2-2, the V gene TRBV5-1; 7 bases line up with TRBD1. This CDR3 spans 17 amino acids. V lost 1 base, J lost 5 bases, and 11 bases stayed unmatched. The germline V gene has CDR1 SGHRS and CDR2 YFSETQ. The CDR3, as DNA: TGCGCCAGCAGCTTGTTTTACCGGGACAGAGCAACCGGGGAGCTGTTTTTT. Protein product: CASSLFYRDRATGELFF.

This sequence joins TRBV2 and TRBJ2-5; a weak D match, TRBD2 (6 bases). From germline, CDR1 is SNHLY and CDR2 FYNNEI. The CDR3 contains 16 residues. Trimming took 2 bases from V and 2 from J, leaving 15 bases between them. The CDR3 bases are TGTGCCAGCAGTGAATTAGGTAGCGGAAAGCAAGAGACCCAGTACTTC. As protein: CASSELGSGKQETQYF.

The chain links TRBV5-1 to TRBJ2-7, with TRBD1 identical over 9 bases. V lost 3 bases to trimming and J lost 5 bases; unmatched junction nucleotides: 6. Germline V lookup: CDR1 SGHRS, CDR2 YFSETQ. The CDR3 extends over 14 amino acids. The CDR3 DNA follows: TGCGCCAGCAGCTCCGGACAGGGGTCCCACGAGCAGTACTTC. This sequence encodes CASSSGQGSHEQYF.

V and J are TRBV6-5 and TRBJ1-1, with 7 nucleotides matching TRBD1. The CDR3 runs to 13 residues. Trimming at V came to 8 bases and at J to 1 base, leaving 4 bases not matched to a gene. Germline V gene lookup returns CDR1 MNHEY and CDR2 SVGAGI. The CDR3 protein is CASRDSPNTEAFF. The CDR3, as DNA: TGTGCCAGCCGGGACAGCCCGAACACTGAAGCTTTCTTT.

The chain employs TRBV28 and TRBJ1-4, with 10 positions matching TRBD1. Looked up from germline, CDR1 is MDHEN and CDR2 is SYDVKM. The CDR3 sequence is 15 residues long. V lost 5 bases to trimming and J lost 8 bases; unmatched junction nucleotides: 8. CDR3 sequence: CASSPRQGALEKLFF. CDR3 sequence (DNA): TGTGCCAGCAGTCCGCGACAGGGGGCGTTGGAAAAACTGTTTTTT. The entire variable domain, with the rest obtained from reference TRBV28 and TRBJ1-4, is as follows: DVKVTQSSRYLVKRTGEKVFLECVQDMDHENMFWYRQDPGLGLRLIYFSYDVKMKEKGDIPEGYSVSREKKERFSLILESASTNQTSMYLCASSPRQGALEKLFFGSGTQLSVL.

The genes are TRBV9 and TRBJ2-1; D perhaps matches TRBD2 (6 bases). The V end was cut by 0 bases, the J end by 0 bases, with 10 bases between. This CDR3 region has 16 residues. Germline CDR1 reads SGDLS; CDR2 reads YYNGEE. Here the CDR3 DNA reads TGTGCCAGCAGCGTAGCGGACTACCCCTCCTACAATGAGCAGTTCTTC. It translates to CASSVADYPSYNEQFF.